Given below is one TCR beta chain in context. Its antigen remains unidentified. PCR primers comprised 60 Vbeta and 13 Jbeta primers. Authors' methods: Per a later analysis, the number of unique TCR beta chains was some 80 million, of which some 10 million were shared. Repertoires were generated with immunoSEQ multiplex PCR, while TCRdb's copy carries only in-frame clones and drops some. The V and J calls and clone size come from that table; D and trimming were worked out from the DNA. Of 200,000 to 250,000 clones in the sample, around four fifths were seen once. This entry is derived from a study of cytomegalovirus exposure and HLA in healthy donors. Notes on the study in general: Association of a missense DCLRE1C variant with TCR beta V- and J-gene trimming was reported in a later analysis. Follow-up analysis found HLA locus-dependent TCR association rates, highest for DRB1 and lowest for HLA-C.

Germline V lookup: CDR1 SGHAT, CDR2 FQNNGV. The CDR3 spans 17 residues. Trimming removed 7 bases from V and 5 bases from J; junction bases left unmatched: 13. The V and J genes are TRBV11-2 and TRBJ2-2, with 10 nucleotides matching TRBD2. The sample consisted of PBMCs. This receptor was identified in a male donor in good health and CMV-seronegative. CDR3 sequence reads: CASIPSLAGVGTGELFF. The CDR3 DNA is TGTGCCAGCATCCCCAGTCTAGCGGGAGTCGGAACCGGGGAGCTGTTTTTT.